This T cell receptor (beta chain) originates from a study of T cell responses to AZD1222 COVID-19 vaccine. Details on this clone: The antigen is unknown.

Sequenced by immunoSEQ multiplex PCR; TCRdb stores in-frame clones only, minus some. The sample holds roughly 150,000 clones; 80% to 95% are singletons and the top ten take about 2.3%. Study-wide results and caveats: Samples come after the peak T cell response, not at day 14.

The sample consisted of peripheral blood, taken on day 0 of AZD1222 vaccination. The TCR originated in an adult in good health.

The CDR3 DNA is TGTGCCAGCAGCCAAGAAGGAGTGTGGTACTATGGCTACACCTTC. It yields the protein CASSQEGVWYYGYTF. This chain connects TRBV3-1 (or the pseudogene TRBV3-2) to TRBJ1-2, with D unclear. V was pared by 0 bases and J by 3 bases, with 11 bases between. Germline values: CDR1 LGHDT, CDR2 YNNKEL (reference sequence). The CDR3 is 15 residues long.